Below, 6 T cell receptor beta chains from the same sample are listed, as sequenced in a study of naive and memory T cell subsets. Two oligonucleotides, mixed equimolar, formed the beta constant-region primer covering TRBC1 and TRBC2. TCRdb called the UMI-ligation and nested PCR reads again in MiXCR, with one record for every CDR3 protein. The table shows some 83,000 distinct CDR3 sequences, with under 15% occurring only once. The sequencing input was central memory CD4+ T cells from blood. All receptors come from a human donor in good health.

The genes are TRBV3-1 and TRBJ2-3, with 12 positions matching TRBD2. Trimming took 4 bases from V and 3 from J; bases not matched to a gene: 8. Germline CDR1 and CDR2: LGHDT and YNNKEL (reference sequence). The length of the CDR3 is 17 residues. The CDR3 loop is CASSPRLAGEVTDTQYF. The CDR3 DNA sequence: TGTGCCAGCAGCCCGCGACTAGCGGGGGAGGTTACAGATACGCAGTATTTT.

This clonotype has more than one count but fewer than ten. The chain joins TRBV11-3 to TRBJ2-1; D remains ambiguous. The V and J ends lost 3 bases and 5 bases respectively, with 8 bases between them. The CDR3 loop spans 13 amino acids. CDR1 and CDR2 from the germline V gene are SGHNT and YENEEA. The CDR3 DNA reads TGTGCCAGCAGCTTGAGGAAAGACAATGAGCAGTTCTTC. Residues: CASSLRKDNEQFF.

A few counts support this clonotype. The CDR3 nucleotides are TGTGCCAGCAGTTTAGGGGGGAGTTACAATGAGCAGTTCTTC. This encodes CASSLGGSYNEQFF. The rearrangement joins TRBV28 to TRBJ2-1, with D possibly TRBD2 on 6 matching bases. This CDR3 spans 14 amino acids. In germline, CDR1 is MDHEN, CDR2 SYDVKM. With 2 bases removed from V and 4 bases from J, the gap between germline ends came to 9 bases.

V gene TRBV7-2 combines with J gene TRBJ1-1; TRBD1 might be the D (5 bases). This CDR3 is built from 13 residues. Germline loops: CDR1 SGHTA, CDR2 FQGNSA. V shed 5 bases and J shed 7 bases, with 14 bases lying between them. The CDR3 loop is CASSRPKTVEAFF. In nucleotides, the CDR3 is TGTGCCAGCAGCCGTCCGAAGACAGTTGAAGCTTTCTTT.

In its sample, this clonotype was seen a few times. The chain carries TRBV7-8 and TRBJ2-6; D remains unclear. V was trimmed by 3 bases and J by 4 bases, leaving 10 bases between them. The CDR3 totals 15 residues. Germline CDR1 is SGHVS and CDR2 is FQNEAQ. The CDR3 DNA follows: TGTGCCAGCAGCTTTGGGAATAGCGGGGCCAACGTCCTGACTTTC. Translation: CASSFGNSGANVLTF. Complete variable domain (other parts from reference TRBV7-8 and TRBJ2-6): GAGVSQSPRYKVAKRGQDVALRCDPISGHVSLFWYQQALGQGPEFLTYFQNEAQLDKSGLPSDRFFAERPEGSVSTLKIQRTQQEDSAVYLCASSFGNSGANVLTFGAGSRLTVL.

This clonotype was observed many times. The CDR3 protein is CSHSEGYNSPLHF. In DNA, the CDR3 is TGCAGCCACTCGGAGGGATATAATTCACCCCTCCACTTT. V gene TRBV29-1 combines with J gene TRBJ1-6; D not certain. V was trimmed by 8 bases and J by 4 bases, leaving 12 bases between them. The CDR3 extends over 13 amino acids. Germline V gene lookup returns CDR1 SQVTM and CDR2 ANQGSEA.